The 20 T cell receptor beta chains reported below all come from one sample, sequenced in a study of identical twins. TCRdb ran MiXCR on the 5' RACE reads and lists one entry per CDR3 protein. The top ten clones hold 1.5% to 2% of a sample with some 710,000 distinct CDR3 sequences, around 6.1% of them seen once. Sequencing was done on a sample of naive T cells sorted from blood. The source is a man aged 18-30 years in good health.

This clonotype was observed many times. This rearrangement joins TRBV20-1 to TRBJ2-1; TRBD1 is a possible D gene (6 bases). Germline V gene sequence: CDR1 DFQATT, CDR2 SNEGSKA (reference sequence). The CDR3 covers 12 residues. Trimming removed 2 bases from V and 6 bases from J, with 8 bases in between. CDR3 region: CSARRTANEQFF. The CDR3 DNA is TGCAGTGCTAGACGGACAGCCAATGAGCAGTTCTTC.

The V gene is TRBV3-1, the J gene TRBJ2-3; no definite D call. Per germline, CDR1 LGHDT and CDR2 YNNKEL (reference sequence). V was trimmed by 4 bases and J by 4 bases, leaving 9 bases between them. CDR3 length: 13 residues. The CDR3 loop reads CASSRTSADTQYF. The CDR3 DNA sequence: TGTGCCAGCAGCCGTACGAGCGCAGATACGCAGTATTTT.

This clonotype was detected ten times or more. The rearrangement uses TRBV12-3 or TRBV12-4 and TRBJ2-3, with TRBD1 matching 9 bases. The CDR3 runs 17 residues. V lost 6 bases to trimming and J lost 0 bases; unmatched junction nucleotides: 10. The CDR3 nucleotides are TGTGCCAGCAGCCACAGGGGACAGGGCCCCAGCACAGATACGCAGTATTTT. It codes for CASSHRGQGPSTDTQYF.

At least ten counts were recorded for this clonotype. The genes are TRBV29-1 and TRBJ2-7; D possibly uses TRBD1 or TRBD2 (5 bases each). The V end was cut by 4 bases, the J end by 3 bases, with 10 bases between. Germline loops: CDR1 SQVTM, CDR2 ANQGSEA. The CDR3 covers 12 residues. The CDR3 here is CSVGSGGYEQYF. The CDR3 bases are TGCAGCGTTGGATCTGGGGGCTACGAGCAGTACTTC.

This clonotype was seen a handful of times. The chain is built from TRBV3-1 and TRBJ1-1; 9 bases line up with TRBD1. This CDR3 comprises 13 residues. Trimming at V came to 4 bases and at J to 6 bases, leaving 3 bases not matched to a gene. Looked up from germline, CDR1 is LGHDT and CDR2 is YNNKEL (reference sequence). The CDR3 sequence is CASSPGQGSEAFF. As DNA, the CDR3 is TGTGCCAGCAGCCCGGGACAGGGCTCTGAAGCTTTCTTT. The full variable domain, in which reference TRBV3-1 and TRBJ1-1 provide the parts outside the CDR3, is DTAVSQTPKYLVTQMGNDKSIKCEQNLGHDTMYWYKQDSKKFLKIMFSYNNKELIINETVPNRFSPKSPDKAHLNLHINSLELGDSAVYFCASSPGQGSEAFFGQGTRLTVV.

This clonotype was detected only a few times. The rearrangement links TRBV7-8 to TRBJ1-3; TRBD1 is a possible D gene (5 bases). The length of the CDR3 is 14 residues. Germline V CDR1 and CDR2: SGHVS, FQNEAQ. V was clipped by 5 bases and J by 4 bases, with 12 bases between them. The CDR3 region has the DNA TGTGCCAGCAGCGAACGAGGGGAAGGAAACACCATATATTTT. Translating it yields CASSERGEGNTIYF.

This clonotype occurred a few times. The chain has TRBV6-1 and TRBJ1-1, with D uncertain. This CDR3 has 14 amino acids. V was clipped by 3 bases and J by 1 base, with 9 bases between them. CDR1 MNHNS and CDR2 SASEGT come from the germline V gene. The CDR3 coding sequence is TGTGCCAGCAGTGACCGGACGGGGAACACTGAAGCTTTCTTT. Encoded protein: CASSDRTGNTEAFF.

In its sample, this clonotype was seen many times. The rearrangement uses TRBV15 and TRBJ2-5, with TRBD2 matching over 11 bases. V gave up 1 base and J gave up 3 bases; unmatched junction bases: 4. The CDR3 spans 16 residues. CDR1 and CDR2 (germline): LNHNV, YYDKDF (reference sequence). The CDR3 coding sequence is TGTGCCACCAGCAGAGCACTAGCGGGAGTAGAAGAGACCCAGTACTTC. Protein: CATSRALAGVEETQYF.

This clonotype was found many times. The CDR3 nucleotides are TGCGCCAGCAGCGCCGACCAGACCCAGTACTTC. Encoded protein: CASSADQTQYF. The chain couples TRBV5-1 to TRBJ2-5; no clear D gene. The V gene's germline CDR1 is SGHRS and CDR2 YFSETQ. The CDR3 runs to 11 residues. V was shortened by 4 bases and J by 6 bases, with 7 bases between the two germline ends.

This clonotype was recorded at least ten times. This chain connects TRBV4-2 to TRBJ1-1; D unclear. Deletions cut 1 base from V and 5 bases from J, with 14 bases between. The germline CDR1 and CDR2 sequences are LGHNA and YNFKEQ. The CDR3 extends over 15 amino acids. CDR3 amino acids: CASSQGLALGTEAFF. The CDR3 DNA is TGTGCCAGCAGCCAAGGACTGGCTCTAGGTACTGAAGCTTTCTTT.

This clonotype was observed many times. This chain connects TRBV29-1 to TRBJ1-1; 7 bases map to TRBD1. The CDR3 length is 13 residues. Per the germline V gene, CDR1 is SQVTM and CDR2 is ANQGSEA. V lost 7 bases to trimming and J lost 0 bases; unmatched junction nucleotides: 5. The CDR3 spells CSGNRGMNTEAFF. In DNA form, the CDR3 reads TGCAGCGGTAACAGGGGTATGAACACTGAAGCTTTCTTT.

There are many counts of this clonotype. The CDR3 spells CSASRGGTGELFF. The CDR3 nucleotides are TGCAGTGCTTCCAGGGGAGGAACCGGGGAGCTGTTTTTT. This chain links TRBV20-1 with TRBJ2-2; D possibly matches TRBD1 or TRBD2 (6 bases each). Germline CDR1 is DFQATT and CDR2 is SNEGSKA (reference sequence). The V end lost 5 bases, the J end lost 5 bases, and 12 bases lay between the germline ends. This CDR3 spans 13 amino acids.

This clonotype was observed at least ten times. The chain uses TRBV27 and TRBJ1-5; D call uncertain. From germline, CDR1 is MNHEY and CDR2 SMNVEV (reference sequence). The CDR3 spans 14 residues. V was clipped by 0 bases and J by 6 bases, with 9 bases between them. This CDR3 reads CASSLSPWGQPQHF. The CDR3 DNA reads TGTGCCAGCAGTTTATCGCCCTGGGGTCAGCCCCAGCATTTT.

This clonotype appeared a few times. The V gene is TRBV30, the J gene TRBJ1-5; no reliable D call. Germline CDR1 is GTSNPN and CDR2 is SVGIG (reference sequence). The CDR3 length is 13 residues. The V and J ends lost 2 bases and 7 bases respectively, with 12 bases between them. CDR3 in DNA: TGTGCCTGGAGTACTTCCCTTATCCAGCCCCAGCATTTT. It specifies CAWSTSLIQPQHF.

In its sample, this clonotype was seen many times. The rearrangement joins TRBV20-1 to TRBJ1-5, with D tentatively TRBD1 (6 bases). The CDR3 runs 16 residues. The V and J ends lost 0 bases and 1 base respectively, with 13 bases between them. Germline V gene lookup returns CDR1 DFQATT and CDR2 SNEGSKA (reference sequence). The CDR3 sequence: CSARDLGTPSNQPQHF. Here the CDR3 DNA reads TGCAGTGCTAGAGATCTCGGGACACCGAGCAATCAGCCCCAGCATTTT.

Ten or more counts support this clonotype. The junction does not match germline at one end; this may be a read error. The CDR3 here is CASKLGPDAFF. CDR3 nucleotide sequence: TGTGCCAGCAAACTGGGCCCTGACGCTTTCTTT. The V call is TRBV12-3 or TRBV12-4, the J call TRBJ1-1; D remains unclear. This CDR3 region has 11 residues.

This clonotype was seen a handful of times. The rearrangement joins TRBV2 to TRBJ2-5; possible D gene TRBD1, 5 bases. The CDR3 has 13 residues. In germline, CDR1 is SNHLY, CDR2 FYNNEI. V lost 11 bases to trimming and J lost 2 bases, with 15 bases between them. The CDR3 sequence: CASQGPRQETQYF. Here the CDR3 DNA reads TGTGCCTCCCAGGGCCCCAGGCAAGAGACCCAGTACTTC.

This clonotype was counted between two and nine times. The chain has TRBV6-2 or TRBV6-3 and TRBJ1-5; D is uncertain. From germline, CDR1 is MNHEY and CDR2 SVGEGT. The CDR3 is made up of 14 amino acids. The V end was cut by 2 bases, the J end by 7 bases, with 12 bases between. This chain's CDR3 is CASSYASPLQPQHF. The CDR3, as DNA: TGTGCCAGCAGTTACGCCTCCCCCCTGCAGCCCCAGCATTTT.

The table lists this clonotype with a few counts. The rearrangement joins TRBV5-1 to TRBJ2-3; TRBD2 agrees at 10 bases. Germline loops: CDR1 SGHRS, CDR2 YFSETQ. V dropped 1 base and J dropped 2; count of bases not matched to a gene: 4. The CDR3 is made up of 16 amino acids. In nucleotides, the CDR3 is TGCGCCAGCAGCTTGACCGGGACTAGCGTCACAGATACGCAGTATTTT. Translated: CASSLTGTSVTDTQYF.

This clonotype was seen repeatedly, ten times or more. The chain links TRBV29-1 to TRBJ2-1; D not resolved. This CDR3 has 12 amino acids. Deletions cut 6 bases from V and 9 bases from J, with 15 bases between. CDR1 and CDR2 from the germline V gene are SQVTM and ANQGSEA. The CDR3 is CSVGQGVSEQFF. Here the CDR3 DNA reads TGCAGCGTCGGTCAAGGAGTAAGTGAGCAGTTCTTC.